This entry is about one T cell receptor beta chain. What it binds is unknown. At study entry, adolescents had tuberculin skin tests and IGRA screening. Germline V gene data show CDR1 as SGDLS and CDR2 as YYNGEE. Trimming took off 0 bases at V and 4 bases at J, with 7 bases between the two ends. CDR3 size: 13 residues. The assay was immunoSEQ multiplex PCR, and TCRdb's table has in-frame clones only and misses some. The sample carries roughly 41,000 clones, around 93% recorded once. The data were obtained in a study of T cells in tuberculosis. As for the study in general: This South African cohort compared adolescents with or without latent tuberculosis against adults with active tuberculosis. Study results and caveats: Active tuberculosis patients had shorter CDR3-alpha; the beta difference was nonsignificant.

The sequence was collected from a donor aged 10-29 years with latent tuberculosis or without tuberculosis infection. Some clones in this sample may be carry-over from other donors' samples. The chain is built from TRBV9 and TRBJ1-1; perhaps TRBD1 as D (5 bases). Material for sequencing was PBMCs. CDR3 DNA: TGTGCCAGCAGCGTAGACGGGGGCACTGAAGCTTTCTTT. Translating gives CASSVDGGTEAFF. Full variable domain (missing parts from reference TRBV9 and TRBJ1-1): DSGVTQTPKHLITATGQRVTLRCSPRSGDLSVYWYQQSLDQGLQFLIQYYNGEERAKGNILERFSAQQFPDLHSELNLSSLELGDSALYFCASSVDGGTEAFFGQGTRLTVV.